These 4 T cell receptor beta chains originate from one sample sequenced in a study of Ad26.COV2.S vaccination and SARS-CoV-2 variants. Libraries were prepared by immunoSEQ multiplex PCR; TCRdb keeps only in-frame clonotypes and omits some of them. The sample has roughly 320,000 clones, about nine tenths seen once; the top ten hold roughly 3.1%. Sample treatment: approximately 18 received Ad26.COV2.S at low or high dose, single or two shots; roughly 5 received placebo; per-sample allocation not given. On day 63 after the first injection, vaccine and placebo recipients gave samples. The specimen was peripheral blood, collected in a trial of Ad26.COV2.S vaccine versus placebo. All receptors come from a person between 18 and 60 years old who received the Ad26.COV2.S COVID-19 vaccine or a placebo.

The chain employs TRBV20-1 and TRBJ1-4; D is undetermined. Trimming took off 4 bases at V and 4 bases at J, with 4 bases between the two ends. Germline V gives CDR1 DFQATT, CDR2 SNEGSKA (reference sequence). The CDR3 covers 11 residues. The CDR3 DNA reads as TGCAGTGCTACTAGTAATGAAAAACTGTTTTTT. Protein product: CSATSNEKLFF.

The gene calls are TRBV7-9 and TRBJ1-5; no clear D. This CDR3 has 15 amino acids. V lost 0 bases, J lost 0 bases, and 6 bases lay in between. CDR1 and CDR2 from the germline V gene are SEHNR and FQNEAQ (reference sequence). The CDR3 DNA sequence: TGTGCCAGCAGCTTAGCCGGGGATAGCAATCAGCCCCAGCATTTT. Amino acids: CASSLAGDSNQPQHF.

The genes are TRBV12-3 or TRBV12-4 and TRBJ1-1; D gene uncertain. V lost 7 bases and J 5 bases, leaving 11 bases between the germline ends. The CDR3 extends over 12 amino acids. In DNA form, the CDR3 reads TGTGCCAGCAACTTCGAGAGAACTGAAGCTTTCTTT. It encodes CASNFERTEAFF.

The chain carries TRBV7-3 and TRBJ1-2; D may be TRBD1 (5 bases). CDR3 size: 13 residues. Germline CDR1 and CDR2: SGHTA and FQGTGA. V lost 3 bases and J lost 8, with 13 bases in between. CDR3 loop: CASSFFQGNGYTF. The CDR3, as DNA: TGTGCCAGCAGCTTCTTCCAGGGAAACGGCTACACCTTC.